The source of this TCR beta chain is a study of blood T cell repertoires in COVID-19. Study at large: The analysed material was cDNA or gDNA that came from T cells, B-cell-depleted T cells, or PBMCs.

Original methodology: Amplification from reference gene primers served as the basis for estimated nucleated cell counts. Using immunoSEQ multiplex PCR, the repertoire was profiled, and TCRdb retains in-frame clones only, with some absent. For V, J and clone size, that table is used; D and trimming come from the DNA. The table includes 150,000 to 200,000 clones, about 88% detected once. Germline V gives CDR1 SGHTA, CDR2 FQGNSA. Deletions cut 5 bases from V and 7 bases from J, with 14 bases between. CDR3 length: 14 residues. This clonotype originated in a human donor in a cohort sampled during active COVID-19. V and J are TRBV7-2 and TRBJ1-4, with D possibly TRBD1 on 5 matching bases. Sequencing was carried out using peripheral blood. In nucleotides, the CDR3 is TGTGCCAGCAGCGCCTCAGGGAGGAGTGAAAAACTGTTTTTT. It yields the protein CASSASGRSEKLFF.